Each of the 21 T cell receptor beta chains below was sequenced from the same sample in a study of cytomegalovirus exposure and HLA in healthy donors. Primers: 60 Vbeta forward and 13 Jbeta reverse. TCRdb's table, derived via immunoSEQ multiplex PCR, lists solely in-frame clones and lacks some. The sample contains 100,000 to 150,000 clones, 82% of which appear only once. The specimen sequenced was PBMCs. These receptors all come from a male donor in good health and CMV-seropositive.

V gene TRBV6-6 combines with J gene TRBJ2-7; D may be TRBD1 (5 bases). Trimming removed 4 bases from V and 3 bases from J, with 19 bases in between. CDR1 and CDR2 (germline): MNHNY, SVGAGI (reference sequence). The CDR3 consists of 16 residues. The CDR3: CASSSDGQGLIYEQYF. As DNA, the CDR3 is TGTGCCAGCAGTTCGGATGGACAAGGGTTAATCTACGAGCAGTACTTC.

J is TRBJ2-3 and V is TRBV4-1, with 9 bases fitting TRBD1. Germline CDR1 is MGHRA and CDR2 is YSYEKL. Losses at the gene ends were 2 bases for V and 3 bases for J; bases not matched to a gene: 9. This CDR3 has 17 amino acids. The CDR3 nucleotides read TGCGCCAGCAGCCAAACTCACAGGGGGCGTTGTACAGATACGCAGTATTTT. It translates to CASSQTHRGRCTDTQYF.

This clone occurred once. The J gene is TRBJ1-4, the V gene TRBV9; D is undetermined. CDR3 length: 15 amino acids. V was clipped by 4 bases and J by 3 bases, with 13 bases between them. Per the germline V gene, CDR1 is SGDLS and CDR2 is YYNGEE. The CDR3 loop is CASSFLGSANEKLFF. DNA for the CDR3: TGTGCCAGCAGCTTCCTCGGGTCGGCTAATGAAAAACTGTTTTTT.

The chain has TRBV4-3 and TRBJ1-5, with TRBD1 as a possible D gene (5 bases). There are 14 residues in the CDR3. Germline values: CDR1 LGHNA, CDR2 YSLEER. The V gene lost 3 bases and the J gene lost 3 bases, with 9 bases spanning the gap. The CDR3 reads CASSQGQFNQPQHF. CDR3 coding DNA: TGCGCCAGCAGCCAGGGGCAGTTCAATCAGCCCCAGCATTTT.

The chain links TRBV27 to TRBJ2-5; 14 bases are a match to TRBD2. The J segment lost 4 bases and the V segment lost 5 bases, leaving 9 bases of the junction unmatched. Germline V gene data show CDR1 as MNHEY and CDR2 as SMNVEV (reference sequence). The CDR3 extends over 17 amino acids. In DNA, the CDR3 is TGTGCCAGCAGTCCAACGGGACTAGCGGGAGTACGAGAGACCCAGTACTTC. It codes for CASSPTGLAGVRETQYF.

The chain recombines TRBV5-5 with TRBJ2-1; TRBD2 matches at 13 bases. The CDR3 runs to 16 residues. V shed 4 bases, J shed 5 bases, and the junction held 6 bases outside the gene matches. CDR1 and CDR2 (germline): SGHKS, YYEKEE (reference sequence). CDR3: CASSPGLAGPNNEQFF. CDR3 in DNA: TGTGCCAGCAGCCCGGGACTAGCGGGACCGAACAATGAGCAGTTCTTC.

The CDR3 is CASQRGSTYEQYF. Written as DNA, the CDR3 is TGTGCCAGCCAAAGGGGGAGTACCTACGAGCAGTACTTC. The gene calls are TRBV28 and TRBJ2-7; D perhaps matches TRBD1 (6 bases). This CDR3 spans 13 amino acids. Germline CDR1 is MDHEN and CDR2 is SYDVKM. Trimming stripped 8 bases from V and 2 bases from J, with 13 bases between.

This clone was recorded once. V usage is TRBV12-5 and J usage is TRBJ2-1; 9 nucleotides line up with TRBD1. CDR1 and CDR2 (germline): LGHNT, FRNRAP. This CDR3 contains 15 residues. Trimming removed 6 bases from V and 8 bases from J; junction bases left unmatched: 11. The chain's CDR3 is CASGLGQGIWDEQFF. The CDR3 DNA sequence: TGTGCTAGTGGCCTGGGACAGGGAATCTGGGATGAGCAGTTCTTC.

This chain joins TRBV4-3 and TRBJ2-7, with D maybe TRBD2 (6 bases). The CDR3 is made up of 15 amino acids. The V gene lost 2 bases and the J gene lost 5 bases, with 16 bases spanning the gap. Germline values: CDR1 LGHNA, CDR2 YSLEER. CDR3 bases: TGCGCCAGCAGCCAAACAGTGGGAGGTGGCGACGAGCAGTACTTC. Translated, it gives CASSQTVGGGDEQYF.

The CDR3 is CASSLGGSTGELFF. CDR3 nucleotide sequence: TGTGCCAGCAGCTTGGGCGGTAGCACCGGGGAGCTGTTTTTT. V is TRBV5-8 and J is TRBJ2-2; no firm D call. Per germline, CDR1 SGHTS and CDR2 YDEGEE. Trimming cost V 0 bases and J 4 bases, with 7 bases left between them. The CDR3 contains 14 residues.

The V and J genes are TRBV19 and TRBJ1-1; D perhaps matches TRBD1 (5 bases). This CDR3 has 15 amino acids. V shed 1 base and J shed 4 bases, with 13 bases lying between them. The V gene's germline CDR1 is LNHDA and CDR2 SQIVND (reference sequence). CDR3 sequence: CASSIGTGRSTEAFF. The CDR3 bases are TGTGCCAGTAGTATAGGTACAGGCCGGAGCACTGAAGCTTTCTTT.

This chain connects TRBV5-4 to TRBJ1-4; 7 bases are shared with TRBD1. This CDR3 has 16 amino acids. Germline values: CDR1 SGHNT, CDR2 YYREEE (reference sequence). The V segment lost 4 bases and the J segment 2 bases; nucleotides outside the gene matches: 8. CDR3 nucleotide sequence: TGTGCCAGCAGCCTCCGACAGGGATTGACTAATGAAAAACTGTTTTTT. Translating it yields CASSLRQGLTNEKLFF.

The rearrangement uses TRBV4-2 and TRBJ2-7; 7 bases fit TRBD1. CDR1 and CDR2 (germline): LGHNA, YNFKEQ. V trimming: 3 bases; J trimming: 4 bases; junction bases outside the gene matches: 18. The CDR3 loop spans 18 amino acids. This CDR3 reads CASSHRSPGGKSWYEQYF. The DNA of the CDR3 is TGTGCCAGCAGCCACCGGTCCCCAGGGGGTAAGAGTTGGTACGAGCAGTACTTC.

V usage is TRBV4-2 and J usage is TRBJ2-2; 8 positions agree with TRBD2. The junction had 8 bases not matched to a gene; V was cut back by 4 bases and J by 4 bases. This CDR3 comprises 16 residues. CDR1 is LGHNA, CDR2 YNFKEQ, per germline. CDR3 residues: CASSLHYGRATGELFF. The CDR3 DNA follows: TGTGCCAGCAGCCTCCACTACGGGAGGGCCACCGGGGAGCTGTTTTTT.

The V and J genes are TRBV15 and TRBJ2-7; tentative D call: TRBD2 (5 bases). The CDR3 is made up of 14 amino acids. V lost 0 bases, J lost 3 bases, and 9 bases lay in between. Germline lookup yields CDR1 LNHNV and CDR2 YYDKDF (reference sequence). The CDR3 region has the DNA TGTGCCACCAGCAGAGAAGGAAGCGGCTACGAGCAGTACTTC. Translation: CATSREGSGYEQYF.

The chain couples TRBV2 to TRBJ1-5, with 9 bases identical to TRBD1. Germline V CDR1 and CDR2: SNHLY, FYNNEI. V lost 4 bases, J lost 5 bases, and 6 bases stayed unmatched. The CDR3 has 15 amino acids. This CDR3 reads CASSGDREVHQPQHF. The CDR3 DNA reads as TGTGCCAGCAGTGGGGACAGGGAAGTCCATCAGCCCCAGCATTTT.

The chain employs TRBV5-4 and TRBJ2-3, with TRBD1 identical over 8 bases. The CDR3 consists of 17 residues. V lost 0 bases and J lost 2; bases outside the gene matches: 8. The germline V gene has CDR1 SGHNT and CDR2 YYREEE (reference sequence). The CDR3 nucleotides are TGTGCCAGCAGCTTGGGACGGACAGGGTATAACACAGATACGCAGTATTTT. Translated: CASSLGRTGYNTDTQYF. Supplemented by reference TRBV5-4 and TRBJ2-3, the full variable domain reads ETGVTQSPTHLIKTRGQQVTLRCSSQSGHNTVSWYQQALGQGPQFIFQYYREEENGRGNFPPRFSGLQFPNYSSELNVNALELDDSALYLCASSLGRTGYNTDTQYFGPGTRLTVL.

The chain combines TRBV28 with TRBJ2-3; no clear D gene. Deletions cut 6 bases from V and 5 bases from J, with 3 bases between. This CDR3 has 10 amino acids. Germline loops: CDR1 MDHEN, CDR2 SYDVKM. The CDR3 is CASSLDTQYF. CDR3 DNA: TGTGCCAGCAGCTTAGATACGCAGTATTTT.

This clone appeared a few times. The chain joins TRBV5-1 to TRBJ1-2; the D gene is possibly TRBD1 (5 bases). From germline, CDR1 is SGHRS and CDR2 YFSETQ. The CDR3 contains 15 residues. Trimming took off 1 base at V and 6 bases at J, with 16 bases between the two ends. The CDR3 DNA follows: TGCGCCAGCAGCTTGCCCTTTGGGGGGGTAAATGGCTACACCTTC. This gives the protein CASSLPFGGVNGYTF.

The V call is TRBV18, the J call TRBJ1-4; D uncertain. CDR3 length: 14 amino acids. Trimming stripped 3 bases from V and 7 bases from J, with 12 bases between. CDR1 is KGHSH and CDR2 is LQKENI in the germline V gene. The CDR3 region is CASSPLREGEKLFF. Written as DNA, the CDR3 is TGTGCCAGCTCACCCCTAAGGGAGGGTGAAAAACTGTTTTTT.

The chain couples TRBV7-2 to TRBJ2-7, with D maybe TRBD1 (7 bases). Germline values: CDR1 SGHTA, CDR2 FQGNSA. The CDR3 is 18 amino acids. The V end was cut by 4 bases, the J end by 3 bases, with 25 bases between. Here the CDR3 reads CASSSPRQGRGRVYEQYF. In DNA form, the CDR3 reads TGTGCCAGCAGCTCGCCACGACAGGGCCGGGGGCGGGTCTACGAGCAGTACTTC.